These 2 T cell receptor beta chains were all obtained from the same sample, sequenced in a study of regulatory T cells in long-lasting Graves disease. Researchers made TCR beta libraries by using iRepertoire HTBI primers and running Arm-PCR on CDR3 regions. TCRdb re-called the multiplex PCR reads with MiXCR, one entry per CDR3 protein. The sample holds about 420,000 distinct CDR3 sequences, roughly 15% seen once. As for time point: newly diagnosed GD, antithyroid drugs for less than 3 months. PBMCs were the source of the RNA used for TCR sequencing. These sequences were also reported in another study, on T cells in Graves' hyperthyroidism and ophthalmopathy.

This specimen was peripheral blood mononuclear cells (PBMCs), taken at new diagnosis, from a patient treated with antithyroid drugs. The source is a woman aged 18-29 years with Graves disease.

V usage is TRBV28 and J usage is TRBJ2-7; 9 bases are a match to TRBD2. Germline V lookup: CDR1 MDHEN, CDR2 SYDVKM. J was trimmed by 7 bases and V by 4 bases; bases with no gene match: 11. This CDR3 has 15 residues. In DNA form, the CDR3 reads TGTGCCAGCAGTTCTCGAATAGCGGGAGTGAGGGAGCAGTACTTC. Translation gives CASSSRIAGVREQYF.

This clonotype has just a few counts. This rearrangement joins TRBV7-9 to TRBJ1-6, with D perhaps TRBD1 (5 bases). The V gene lost 5 bases and the J gene lost 7 bases, with 12 bases spanning the gap. CDR3 length: 14 amino acids. The germline CDR1 and CDR2 sequences are SEHNR and FQNEAQ (reference sequence). Written as DNA, the CDR3 is TGTGCCAGCAGCACCGGACAATTAAATTCACCCCTCCACTTT. Its protein product is CASSTGQLNSPLHF.